This T cell receptor (beta chain) was identified in a study of blood T cell repertoires in COVID-19. Trimming cost V 3 bases and J 0 bases, with 11 bases left between them. Germline loops: CDR1 KGHSH, CDR2 LQKENI. The CDR3 is 15 amino acids. Using immunoSEQ multiplex PCR, the repertoire was profiled, and TCRdb retains in-frame clones only, with some absent. The sample has about 180,000 clones; 81% are singletons. A note on this clone: The same CDR3 arises from other DNA sequences in this sample as well.

The V gene is TRBV18, the J gene TRBJ1-1; D is unclear. The receptor was derived from a woman aged 40 to 49 with acute COVID-19. Material for sequencing was PBMCs or T cells enriched from blood (not recorded which). CDR3 in amino acids: CASSPTTGLNTEAFF. CDR3 coding DNA: TGTGCCAGCTCACCCACAACGGGTCTGAACACTGAAGCTTTCTTT.